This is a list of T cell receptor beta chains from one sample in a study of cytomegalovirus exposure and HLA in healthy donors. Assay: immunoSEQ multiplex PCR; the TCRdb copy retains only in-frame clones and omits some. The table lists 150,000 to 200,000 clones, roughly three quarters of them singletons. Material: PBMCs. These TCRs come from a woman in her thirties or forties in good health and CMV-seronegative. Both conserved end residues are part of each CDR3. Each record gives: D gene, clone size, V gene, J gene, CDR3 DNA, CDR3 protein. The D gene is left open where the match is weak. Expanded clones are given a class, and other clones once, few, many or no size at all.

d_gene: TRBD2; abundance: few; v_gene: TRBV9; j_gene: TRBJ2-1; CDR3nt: TGTGCCAGCAGCGCACCGGGACTAGACGGAACCACGGAGCAGTTCTTC; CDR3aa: CASSAPGLDGTTEQFF
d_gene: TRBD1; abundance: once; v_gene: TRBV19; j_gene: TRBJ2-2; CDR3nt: TGTGCCAGTAGTATCACAGGGGGCTTCACCGGGGAGCTGTTTTTT; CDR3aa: CASSITGGFTGELFF
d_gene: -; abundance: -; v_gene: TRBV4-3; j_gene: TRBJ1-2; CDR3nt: TGCGCCAGCAGCCAAGATCTAACTGCCTCAGGCTACACCTTC; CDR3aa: CASSQDLTASGYTF
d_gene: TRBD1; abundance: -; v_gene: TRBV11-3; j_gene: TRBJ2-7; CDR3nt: TGTGCCAGCAGCTCCCTTGGACAGGCCTACGAGCAGTACTTC; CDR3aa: CASSSLGQAYEQYF
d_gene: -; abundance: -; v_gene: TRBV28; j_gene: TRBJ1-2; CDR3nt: TGTGCCAGCAGTTCAGGAGGCAGCGCGATTTATGGCTACACCTTC; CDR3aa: CASSSGGSAIYGYTF
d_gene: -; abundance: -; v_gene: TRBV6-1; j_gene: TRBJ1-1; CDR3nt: TGTGCCAGCACCCGCGGGGGGAACACTGAAGCTTTCTTT; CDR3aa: CASTRGGNTEAFF
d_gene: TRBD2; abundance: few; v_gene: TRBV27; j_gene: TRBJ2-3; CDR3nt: TGTGCCAGCAGTTTACTAGCGGGGGCCGGGGATACGCAGTATTTT; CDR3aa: CASSLLAGAGDTQYF
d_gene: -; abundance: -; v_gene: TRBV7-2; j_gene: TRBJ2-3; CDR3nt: TGTGCCAGCAGCCCCCAGGGGATGGGAGATACGCAGTATTTT; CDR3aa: CASSPQGMGDTQYF
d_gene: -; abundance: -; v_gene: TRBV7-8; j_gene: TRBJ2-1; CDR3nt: TGTGCCAGCAGCCAAGTCGGGTGGAGCTCCTACAATGAGCAGTTCTTC; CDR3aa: CASSQVGWSSYNEQFF
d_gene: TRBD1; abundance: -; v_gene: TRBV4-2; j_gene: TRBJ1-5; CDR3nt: TGTGCCAGCAGCCAAGACCAGGGGGCGCATCAGCCCCAGCATTTT; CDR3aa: CASSQDQGAHQPQHF
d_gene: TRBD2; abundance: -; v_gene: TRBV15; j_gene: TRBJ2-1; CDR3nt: TGTGCCACCAGCACCGGACTAGCGGCCTTCAATGAGCAGTTCTTC; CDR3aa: CATSTGLAAFNEQFF
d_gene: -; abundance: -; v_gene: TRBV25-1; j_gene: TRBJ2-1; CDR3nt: TGTGCCAGCAGCGCCTCAGGACAGAACTACAATGAGCAGTTCTTC; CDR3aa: CASSASGQNYNEQFF
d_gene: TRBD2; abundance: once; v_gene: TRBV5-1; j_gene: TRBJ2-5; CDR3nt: TGCGCCAGCAGCTTGGTAGCTAGCGGCCAAGAGACCCAGTACTTC; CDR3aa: CASSLVASGQETQYF
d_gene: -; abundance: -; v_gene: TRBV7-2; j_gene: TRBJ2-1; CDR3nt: TGTGCCAGCAGCTCCGGGGGGCTAGGAGGTTCGAGGCAGTTCTTC; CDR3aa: CASSSGGLGGSRQFF
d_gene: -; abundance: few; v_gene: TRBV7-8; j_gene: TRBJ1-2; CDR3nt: TGTGCCAGCAGCTTAGACGGGAATGGCTATGGCTACACCTTC; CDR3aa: CASSLDGNGYGYTF
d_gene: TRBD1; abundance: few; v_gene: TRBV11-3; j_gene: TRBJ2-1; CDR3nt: TGTGCCAGCAGCTCCCGTGGGACAGAAACTAATGAGCAGTTCTTC; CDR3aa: CASSSRGTETNEQFF
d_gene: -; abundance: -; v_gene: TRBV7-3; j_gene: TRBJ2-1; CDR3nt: TGTGCCAGCAGCTTAGTTGAGACCCCAGGTCGCAATGAGCAGTTCTTC; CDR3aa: CASSLVETPGRNEQFF
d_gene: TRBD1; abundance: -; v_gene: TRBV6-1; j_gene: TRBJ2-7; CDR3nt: TGTGCCAGCAGTGGGGAGGGGGACAGGGCCTACGAGCAGTACTTC; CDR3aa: CASSGEGDRAYEQYF
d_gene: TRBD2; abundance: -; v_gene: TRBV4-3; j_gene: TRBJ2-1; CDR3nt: TGCGCCAGCAGCCAAGGAGGCGGGGGGCTCTCCTACAATGAGCAGTTCTTC; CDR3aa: CASSQGGGGLSYNEQFF
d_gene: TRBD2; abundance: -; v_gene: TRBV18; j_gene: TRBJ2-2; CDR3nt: TGTGCCAGCTCACCGTCTTGGACTAGCGGGAGCGTCGGGGAGCTGTTTTTT; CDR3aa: CASSPSWTSGSVGELFF
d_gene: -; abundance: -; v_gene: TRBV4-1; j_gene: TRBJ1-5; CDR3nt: TGCGCCAGCAGCCAAGTTTTAGGAGGGCATAGCAATCAGCCCCAGCATTTT; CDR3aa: CASSQVLGGHSNQPQHF
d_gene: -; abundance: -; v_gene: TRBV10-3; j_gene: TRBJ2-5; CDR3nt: TGTGCCATCAGTGAAGCTTTGGCGGAAAGTAGGGAGACCCAGTACTTC; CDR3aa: CAISEALAESRETQYF
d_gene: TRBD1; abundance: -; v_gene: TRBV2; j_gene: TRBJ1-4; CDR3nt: TGTGCCAGCAGTGGGACAGGGGGCGCAACTAATGAAAAACTGTTTTTT; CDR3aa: CASSGTGGATNEKLFF
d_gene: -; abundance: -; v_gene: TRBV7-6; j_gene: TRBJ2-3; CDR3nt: TGTGCCAGCAGCTACATAGCTAGCACAGATACGCAGTATTTT; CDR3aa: CASSYIASTDTQYF
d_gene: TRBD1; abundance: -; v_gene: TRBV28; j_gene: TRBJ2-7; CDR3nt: TGTGCCAACCGGGGACAGGTGCAGCCCGAGCAGTACTTC; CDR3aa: CANRGQVQPEQYF
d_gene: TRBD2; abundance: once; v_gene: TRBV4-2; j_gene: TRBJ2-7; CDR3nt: TGTGCCAGCAGCCAAGCCGCCCCTCAGCGGGAAGTGCACTACGAGCAGTACTTC; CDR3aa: CASSQAAPQREVHYEQYF
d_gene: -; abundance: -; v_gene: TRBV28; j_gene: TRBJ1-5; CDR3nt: TGTGCCAGCAGCTCTACTTTAGTTCAGCCCCAGCATTTT; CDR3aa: CASSSTLVQPQHF
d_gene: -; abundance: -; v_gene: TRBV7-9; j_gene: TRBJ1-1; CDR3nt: TGTGCCAGCAGCTTAGACTTCGTATCAGGGAACACTGAAGCTTTCTTT; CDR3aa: CASSLDFVSGNTEAFF
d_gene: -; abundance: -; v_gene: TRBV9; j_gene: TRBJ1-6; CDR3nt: TGTGCCAGCAGCGTTGACACCCTATTCCTCCACTTT; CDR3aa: CASSVDTLFLHF
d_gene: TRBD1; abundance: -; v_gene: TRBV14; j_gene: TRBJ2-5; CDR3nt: TGTGCCAGCAGCCAGCGCGACAGGGTTGGGACCCAGTACTTC; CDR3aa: CASSQRDRVGTQYF
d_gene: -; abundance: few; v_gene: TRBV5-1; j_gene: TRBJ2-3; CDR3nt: TGCGCCAGCAGCCTTCTTACCAACGGGGATACGCAGTATTTT; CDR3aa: CASSLLTNGDTQYF
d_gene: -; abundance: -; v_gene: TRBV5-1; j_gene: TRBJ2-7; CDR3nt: TGCGCCAGCAGCTTGTTTGCCCGGGACGAGCAGTACTTC; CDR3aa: CASSLFARDEQYF
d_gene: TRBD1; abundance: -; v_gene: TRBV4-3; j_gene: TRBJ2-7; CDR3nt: TGCGCCAGCAGCCAAGATATTAGGGACAGGGAGGCCTACGAGCAGTACTTC; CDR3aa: CASSQDIRDREAYEQYF
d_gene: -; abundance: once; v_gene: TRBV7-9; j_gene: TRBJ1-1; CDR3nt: TGTTCCAGCAGCGTTTACAGGGACCAGACGGGTGAAGCTTTCTTT; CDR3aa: CSSSVYRDQTGEAFF
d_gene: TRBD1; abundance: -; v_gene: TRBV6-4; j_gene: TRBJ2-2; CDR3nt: TGTGCCAGCAGTGACCAGAGGACAGGGGGTCCCGGGGAGCTGTTTTTT; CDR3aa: CASSDQRTGGPGELFF
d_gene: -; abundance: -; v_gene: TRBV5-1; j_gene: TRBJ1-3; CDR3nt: TGCGCCAGCAGTCTTTCGGGAGGGGCTGGAAACACCATATATTTT; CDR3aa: CASSLSGGAGNTIYF
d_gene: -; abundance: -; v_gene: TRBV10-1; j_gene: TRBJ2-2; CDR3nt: TGCGCCAGCAGTGAGGGTCTAGGCTCGGTAAATTTGAACACCGGGGAGCTGTTTTTT; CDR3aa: CASSEGLGSVNLNTGELFF
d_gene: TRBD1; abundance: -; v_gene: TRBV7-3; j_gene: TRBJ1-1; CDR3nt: TGTGCCAGCAGCTTTAGCCCCACAGGGGGAAACACTGAAGCTTTCTTT; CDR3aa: CASSFSPTGGNTEAFF
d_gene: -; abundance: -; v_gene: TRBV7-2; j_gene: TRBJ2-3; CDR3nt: TGTGCCAGCAGCTTAGGACTTAGCACAGATACGCAGTATTTT; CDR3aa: CASSLGLSTDTQYF
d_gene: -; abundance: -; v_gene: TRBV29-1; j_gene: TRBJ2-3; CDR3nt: TGCAGCGTTGGGAGGGGGCAGGCAGATACGCAGTATTTT; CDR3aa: CSVGRGQADTQYF
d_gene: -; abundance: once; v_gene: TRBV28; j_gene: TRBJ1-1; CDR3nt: TGTGCCAGCAGATATAGACAGTGGAACACTGAAGCTTTCTTT; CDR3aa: CASRYRQWNTEAFF
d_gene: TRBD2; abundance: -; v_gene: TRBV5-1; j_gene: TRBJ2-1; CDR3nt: TGCGCCAGCAGCTATAGCGGGGGGTACAATGAGCAGTTCTTC; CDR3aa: CASSYSGGYNEQFF
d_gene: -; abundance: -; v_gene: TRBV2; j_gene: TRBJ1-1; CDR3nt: TGTGCCAGCAGTGAAATGAGGAACACTGAAGCTTTCTTT; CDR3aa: CASSEMRNTEAFF
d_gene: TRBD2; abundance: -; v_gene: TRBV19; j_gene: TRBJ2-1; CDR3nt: TGTGCCAGTAGTATAGCGGGGGGGCTTAATGAGCAGTTCTTC; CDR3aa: CASSIAGGLNEQFF
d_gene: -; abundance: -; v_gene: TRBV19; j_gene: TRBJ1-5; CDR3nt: TGTGCCAGCCTCCCCGGTCATAGCAATCAGCCCCAGCATTTT; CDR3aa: CASLPGHSNQPQHF
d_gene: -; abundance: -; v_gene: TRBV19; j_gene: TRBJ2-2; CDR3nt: TGTGCCAGTAGTATTCAACACGGGACCGGGGAGCTGTTTTTT; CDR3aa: CASSIQHGTGELFF
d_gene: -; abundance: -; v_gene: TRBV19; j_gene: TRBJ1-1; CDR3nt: TGTGCCAGTAGGACAAACAGGGAAACTGAAGCTTTCTTT; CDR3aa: CASRTNRETEAFF
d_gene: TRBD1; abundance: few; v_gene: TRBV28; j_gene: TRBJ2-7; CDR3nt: TGTGCCACCTACCAGGGGGCCGGAGAGCAGTACTTC; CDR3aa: CATYQGAGEQYF
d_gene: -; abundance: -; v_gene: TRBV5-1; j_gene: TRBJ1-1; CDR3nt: TGCGCCAGCAGCTTGGAGCCAAGGAACACTGAAGCTTTCTTT; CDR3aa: CASSLEPRNTEAFF